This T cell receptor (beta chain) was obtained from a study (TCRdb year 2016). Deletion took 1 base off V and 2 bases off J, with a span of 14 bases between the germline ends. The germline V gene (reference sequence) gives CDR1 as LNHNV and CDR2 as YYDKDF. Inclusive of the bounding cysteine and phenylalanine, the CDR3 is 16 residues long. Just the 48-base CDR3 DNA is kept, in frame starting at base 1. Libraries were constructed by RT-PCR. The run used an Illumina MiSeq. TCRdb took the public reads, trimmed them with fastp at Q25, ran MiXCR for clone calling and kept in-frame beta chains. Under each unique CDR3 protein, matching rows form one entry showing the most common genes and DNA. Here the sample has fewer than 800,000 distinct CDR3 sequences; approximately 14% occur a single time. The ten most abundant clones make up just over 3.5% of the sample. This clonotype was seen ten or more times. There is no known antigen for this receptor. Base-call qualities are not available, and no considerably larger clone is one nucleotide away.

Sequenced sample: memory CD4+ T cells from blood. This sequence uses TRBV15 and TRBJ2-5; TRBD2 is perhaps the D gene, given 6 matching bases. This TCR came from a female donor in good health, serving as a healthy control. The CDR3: CATSRGISGQQETQYF. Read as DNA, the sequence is TGTGCCACCAGCAGAGGGATCAGCGGGCAGCAAGAGACCCAGTACTTC.